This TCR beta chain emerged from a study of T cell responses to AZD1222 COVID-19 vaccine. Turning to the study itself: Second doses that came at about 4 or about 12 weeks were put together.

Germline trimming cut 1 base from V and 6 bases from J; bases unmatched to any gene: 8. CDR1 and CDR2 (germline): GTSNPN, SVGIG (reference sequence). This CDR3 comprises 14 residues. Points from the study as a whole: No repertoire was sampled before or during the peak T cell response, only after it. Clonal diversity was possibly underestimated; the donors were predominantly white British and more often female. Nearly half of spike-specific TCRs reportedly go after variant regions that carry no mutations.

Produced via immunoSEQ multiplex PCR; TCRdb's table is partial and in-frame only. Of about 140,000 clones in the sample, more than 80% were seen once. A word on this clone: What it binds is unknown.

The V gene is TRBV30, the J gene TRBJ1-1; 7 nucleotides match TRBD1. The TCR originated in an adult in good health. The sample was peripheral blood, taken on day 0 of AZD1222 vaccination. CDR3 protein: CAWSAQQGRPEAFF. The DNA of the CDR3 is TGTGCCTGGAGTGCCCAACAGGGGAGACCTGAAGCTTTCTTT.